Below, 31 T cell receptor beta chains from the same sample are listed, as sequenced in a study of T cells after posttransplantation cyclophosphamide (dated by TCRdb to between 2015 and 2016). The receptor library was made with the immunoSEQ multiplex PCR assay. The source is immuneACCESS, and TCRdb retained only in-frame sequences with V and J called. Part of the clones is not carried over; for the studies checked, unresolved V genes explain less than half of this, and the remainder is unexplained. The table for this sample lists more than 15,000 clones; 84% of them were counted only once. In total, the top ten clones hold around 4.6% of the sample. The control cohort consisted of about a dozen patients who had myeloablative marrow transplants with methotrexate plus a calcineurin inhibitor and who were sampled 1 year after transplant. The sample here was PBMCs, taken roughly 350 days after allogeneic stem cell transplant with calcineurin inhibitor and methotrexate. The source is a male patient aged 18-29 years who received an allogeneic stem cell transplant from a related donor, was CMV-positive, and had no GVHD. In transplant recipients, some T cells may be of donor rather than host origin.

The chain couples TRBV18 to TRBJ1-1; D remains unclear. Trimming pared 1 base from V and 4 bases from J, leaving 7 bases between. Germline CDR1 and CDR2: KGHSH and LQKENI. This CDR3 is 13 amino acids long. This chain's CDR3 is CASSPQECTEAFF. The CDR3 DNA reads as TGTGCCAGCTCACCACAGGAGTGCACTGAAGCTTTCTTT.

J is TRBJ2-6 and V is TRBV29-1, with D possibly matching TRBD2 (6 bases). Trimming cost V 4 bases and J 4 bases, with 8 bases left between them. This CDR3 is 13 amino acids long. CDR1 SQVTM and CDR2 ANQGSEA come from the germline V gene. CDR3 sequence reads: CSVGAGGANVLTF. CDR3 nucleotides: TGCAGCGTTGGGGCGGGGGGGGCCAACGTCCTGACTTTC.

V usage is TRBV7-6 and J usage is TRBJ1-1; no clear D gene. The CDR3 runs 13 residues. Between the trimmed V and J ends, which lost 2 bases and 6 bases, there was a span of 10 bases. CDR1 and CDR2 from the germline V gene are SGHVS and FNYEAQ. The CDR3 protein is CASSLWESAEAFF. The CDR3 bases are TGTGCCAGCAGCTTATGGGAGAGCGCTGAAGCTTTCTTT.

The gene calls are TRBV7-2 and TRBJ1-2; 7 positions agree with TRBD1. Trimming at V came to 7 bases and at J to 1 base, leaving 6 bases not matched to a gene. The CDR3 is 14 residues long. CDR1 is SGHTA, CDR2 FQGNSA, per germline. The CDR3, as DNA: TGTGCCAGCACCGGGACAGCTAGTAACTATGGCTACACCTTC. It yields the protein CASTGTASNYGYTF. The entire variable domain, with the rest obtained from reference TRBV7-2 and TRBJ1-2, is as follows: GAGVSQSPSNKVTEKGKDVELRCDPISGHTALYWYRQSLGQGLEFLIYFQGNSAPDKSGLPSDRFSAERTGGSVSTLTIQRTQQEDSAVYLCASTGTASNYGYTFGSGTRLTVV.

This rearrangement joins TRBV15 to TRBJ2-7; D might be TRBD1 (6 bases). CDR3 size: 14 residues. Germline loops: CDR1 LNHNV, CDR2 YYDKDF (reference sequence). V lost 1 base and J 3 bases, leaving 10 bases between the germline ends. In nucleotides, the CDR3 is TGTGCCACCAGCAGAGGGACAGCGTTCTACGAGCAGTACTTC. Translation gives CATSRGTAFYEQYF.

V and J are TRBV27 and TRBJ2-1; 7 bases agree with TRBD2. Looked up from germline, CDR1 is MNHEY and CDR2 is SMNVEV (reference sequence). The CDR3 loop spans 16 amino acids. V shed 5 bases and J 9 bases; nucleotides not matched to a gene: 16. The CDR3: CASSAAASSGIREQFF. In DNA, the CDR3 is TGTGCCAGCAGTGCCGCGGCGTCCAGCGGGATCCGTGAGCAGTTCTTC.

This clone was counted once. The CDR3 reads CASPSGGTDTQYF. The CDR3 bases are TGTGCCAGCCCTAGCGGGGGCACAGATACGCAGTATTTT. The chain couples TRBV2 to TRBJ2-3; 9 bases are shared with TRBD2. This CDR3 region has 13 residues. From germline, CDR1 is SNHLY and CDR2 FYNNEI. J was trimmed by 1 base and V by 8 bases; bases with no gene match: 1. The full variable domain, completed using reference TRBV2 and TRBJ2-3, is EPEVTQTPSHQVTQMGQEVILRCVPISNHLYFYWYRQILGQKVEFLVSFYNNEISEKSEIFDDQFSVERPDGSNFTLKIRSTKLEDSAMYFCASPSGGTDTQYFGPGTRLTVL.

This CDR3 is CASSVGGDETQYF. DNA of the CDR3: TGTGCCAGCAGCGTAGGGGGGGACGAGACCCAGTACTTC. J is TRBJ2-5 and V is TRBV9; D is perhaps TRBD2 (6 bases). This CDR3 is built from 13 residues. Germline assignment: CDR1 SGDLS and CDR2 YYNGEE. Trimming left V 0 bases short and J 5 bases short, with 8 bases between.

The V gene is TRBV6-1, the J gene TRBJ2-1, with D possibly being TRBD2 (6 bases). The CDR3 totals 14 residues. V lost 1 base and J lost 12, with 16 bases in between. The V gene's germline CDR1 is MNHNS and CDR2 SASEGT. The CDR3 sequence: CASSEELSGRGQFF. The CDR3 DNA reads TGTGCCAGCAGTGAAGAACTTAGCGGTCGAGGGCAGTTCTTC.

This clone has only one observation. The J gene is TRBJ2-5, the V gene TRBV15, with a weak D call TRBD2 (6 bases). The CDR3 contains 17 residues. Trimming cost V 0 bases and J 5 bases, with 19 bases left between them. The germline V gene encodes CDR1 LNHNV and CDR2 YYDKDF (reference sequence). The CDR3 DNA is TGTGCCACCAGCAGAGATACATCCGGGAGTAGGGAGGAGACCCAGTACTTC. The encoded protein is CATSRDTSGSREETQYF.

The chain recombines TRBV7-2 with TRBJ2-1; D possibly corresponds to TRBD2 (5 bases). Germline V lookup: CDR1 SGHTA, CDR2 FQGNSA. The CDR3 covers 14 residues. V lost 0 bases to trimming and J lost 9 bases, with 12 bases between them. CDR3 DNA sequence: TGTGCCAGCAGCTTAGCGGGAGTCAGAAGTGAGCAGTTCTTC. Protein: CASSLAGVRSEQFF.

The gene calls are TRBV18 and TRBJ2-2; 9 bases match TRBD1. The V segment lost 2 bases and the J segment 0 bases; nucleotides outside the gene matches: 1. Per germline, CDR1 KGHSH and CDR2 LQKENI. The CDR3 has 16 amino acids. The CDR3 sequence: CASSPTGGSNTGELFF. The DNA for the CDR3 is TGTGCCAGCTCACCAACAGGGGGCTCGAACACCGGGGAGCTGTTTTTT.

In DNA, the CDR3 is TGTGCCACCCATTCAGGGTATAGCAATCAGCCCCAGCATTTT. Translated: CATHSGYSNQPQHF. This chain joins TRBV27 and TRBJ1-5; a weak D match, TRBD1 (5 bases). From germline, CDR1 is MNHEY and CDR2 SMNVEV (reference sequence). The CDR3 runs to 14 residues. V lost 10 bases, J lost 0 bases, and 13 bases lay in between.

The rearrangement joins TRBV28 to TRBJ1-1; a possible D gene is TRBD1 (6 bases). V lost 5 bases to trimming and J lost 6 bases, with 19 bases between them. The CDR3 is 15 residues long. Germline V lookup: CDR1 MDHEN, CDR2 SYDVKM. The CDR3 loop is CASSPQQGKAAEAFF. CDR3 bases: TGTGCCAGCAGTCCTCAACAGGGCAAGGCCGCTGAAGCTTTCTTT.

This rearrangement joins TRBV15 to TRBJ1-1, with 7 positions matching TRBD1. This CDR3 spans 13 amino acids. CDR1 is LNHNV and CDR2 is YYDKDF in the germline V gene (reference sequence). J gave up 0 bases and V 6 bases, and 1 base lay outside the gene matches. CDR3 loop: CATRGQLNTEAFF. The CDR3 coding sequence is TGTGCCACCAGGGGACAGCTGAACACTGAAGCTTTCTTT.

The V gene is TRBV28, the J gene TRBJ1-5; D gene unclear. The CDR3 has 14 residues. The V gene's germline CDR1 is MDHEN and CDR2 SYDVKM. With 3 bases removed from V and 3 bases from J, the gap between germline ends came to 9 bases. The CDR3 loop reads CASSFSAYNQPQHF. The DNA for the CDR3 is TGTGCCAGCAGTTTTTCCGCGTACAATCAGCCCCAGCATTTT. Combining the CDR3 with reference TRBV28 and TRBJ1-5 gives the whole variable domain DVKVTQSSRYLVKRTGEKVFLECVQDMDHENMFWYRQDPGLGLRLIYFSYDVKMKEKGDIPEGYSVSREKKERFSLILESASTNQTSMYLCASSFSAYNQPQHFGDGTRLSIL.

The chain recombines TRBV29-1 with TRBJ2-7; TRBD2 might be the D (8 bases). The CDR3 covers 16 residues. Trimming stripped 1 base from V and 3 bases from J, with 19 bases between. The germline gives CDR1 SQVTM, CDR2 ANQGSEA. This chain's CDR3 is CSVEGRQGSGNYEQYF. CDR3 in DNA: TGCAGCGTTGAAGGGCGACAGGGTAGCGGGAACTACGAGCAGTACTTC.

The chain combines TRBV7-2 with TRBJ2-1; 8 bases are shared with TRBD1. Germline CDR1 is SGHTA and CDR2 is FQGNSA. V lost 5 bases and J lost 8; bases outside the gene matches: 8. This CDR3 contains 14 residues. The CDR3 is CASSRTGYSDEQFF. The CDR3 region has the DNA TGTGCCAGCAGCCGGACAGGGTATAGCGATGAGCAGTTCTTC.

The genes are TRBV12-2 and TRBJ2-7; the D call of TRBD2 is as the table states it, not checked on the DNA. TRBV12-2 is classified as a pseudogene. The CDR3 sequence is 17 residues long. CDR3 loop: CASRFPGGLAKSYEQYF. CDR3 in DNA: TGTGCAAGTCGCTTCCCCGGAGGACTAGCCAAATCCTACGAGCAGTACTTC.

V and J are TRBV30 and TRBJ2-3; a weak D match, TRBD2 (6 bases). Trimming stripped 8 bases from V and 0 bases from J, with 15 bases between. CDR3 length equals 14 residues. CDR1 and CDR2 from the germline V gene are GTSNPN and SVGIG (reference sequence). The CDR3 reads CAGTTSRSTDTQYF. CDR3 DNA: TGTGCCGGTACGACTAGTAGGAGCACAGATACGCAGTATTTT.

This chain connects TRBV18 to TRBJ1-4; D perhaps matches TRBD1 (5 bases). Trimming took off 3 bases at V and 7 bases at J, with 15 bases between the two ends. Germline-derived CDR1 and CDR2 are KGHSH and LQKENI. This CDR3 contains 15 residues. The DNA for the CDR3 is TGTGCCAGCTCACCGGGAGGGACTTTAACTGAAAAACTGTTTTTT. This codes for CASSPGGTLTEKLFF.

V is TRBV5-1 and J is TRBJ2-3, with D unclear. Germline lookup yields CDR1 SGHRS and CDR2 YFSETQ. The CDR3 has 12 residues. Trimming removed 2 bases at V and 2 bases at J, with 3 bases between. The CDR3 nucleotides read TGCGCCAGCAGCTTCCACACAGATACGCAGTATTTT. Translating gives CASSFHTDTQYF.

This clone came up once. V and J are TRBV4-3 and TRBJ2-7, with D perhaps matching TRBD2 (5 bases). The CDR3 runs 16 residues. Germline loops: CDR1 LGHNA, CDR2 YSLEER. Trimming pared 0 bases from V and 3 bases from J, leaving 15 bases between. The CDR3 DNA reads TGCGCCAGCAGCCAAGATCGGGCTAGCAGGCACTACGAGCAGTACTTC. It is translated as CASSQDRASRHYEQYF.

This chain uses TRBV28 with TRBJ2-7, with 9 bases identical to TRBD2. This CDR3 region has 14 residues. With V trimmed by 3 bases and J by 2 bases, 2 bases remained unmatched. Germline values: CDR1 MDHEN, CDR2 SYDVKM. This CDR3 reads CASSLREGPYEQYF. For the CDR3, the DNA is TGTGCCAGCAGTTTGCGGGAGGGCCCCTACGAGCAGTACTTC.

This chain connects TRBV7-2 to TRBJ2-4; 9 bases map to TRBD2. V lost 2 bases, J lost 6 bases, and 8 bases stayed unmatched. Germline V gene sequence: CDR1 SGHTA, CDR2 FQGNSA. The CDR3 has 16 amino acids. CDR3 in DNA: TGTGCCAGCAGCTTATGGCGGGAGGGTTCGAGAAACATTCAGTACTTC. Encoded protein: CASSLWREGSRNIQYF.

V usage is TRBV11-2 and J usage is TRBJ1-1; D is unclear. The V gene's germline CDR1 is SGHAT and CDR2 FQNNGV. Trimming took off 1 base at V and 0 bases at J, with 12 bases between the two ends. This CDR3 is 16 amino acids long. The CDR3 spells CASSLVMGQVNTEAFF. The CDR3 region has the DNA TGTGCCAGCAGCTTAGTAATGGGCCAGGTGAACACTGAAGCTTTCTTT.

The rearrangement links TRBV28 to TRBJ1-1; TRBD1 aligns across 9 bases. CDR3 size: 15 residues. Losses at the gene ends were 2 bases for V and 3 bases for J; bases not matched to a gene: 4. Germline assignment: CDR1 MDHEN and CDR2 SYDVKM. CDR3 in DNA: TGTGCCAGCAGTTTACCAGGGACAGGGTACACTGAAGCTTTCTTT. Amino acid sequence: CASSLPGTGYTEAFF.

The CDR3 sequence is CASTENKRGRAYEQYF. For the CDR3, the DNA is TGTGCCAGCACCGAAAACAAGCGGGGACGCGCCTACGAGCAGTACTTC. The V gene is TRBV28, the J gene TRBJ2-7; 7 bases fit TRBD2. Per the germline V gene, CDR1 is MDHEN and CDR2 is SYDVKM. The CDR3 has 16 amino acids. After removal of 7 bases from V and 2 bases from J, the junction contained 14 bases not matched to a gene. The full variable domain, with the rest looked up from reference TRBV28 and TRBJ2-7, is DVKVTQSSRYLVKRTGEKVFLECVQDMDHENMFWYRQDPGLGLRLIYFSYDVKMKEKGDIPEGYSVSREKKERFSLILESASTNQTSMYLCASTENKRGRAYEQYFGPGTRLTVT.

This sequence joins TRBV2 and TRBJ2-5; D remains ambiguous. CDR1 and CDR2 from the germline V gene are SNHLY and FYNNEI. This CDR3 has 14 amino acids. The ends were cut back, 9 bases at V and 4 bases at J, with 18 bases in the middle. Written as DNA, the CDR3 is TGTGCCAGTACCCTGAGTGGAGCGTTAGAGACCCAGTACTTC. It translates to CASTLSGALETQYF.

The V gene is TRBV7-2, the J gene TRBJ1-1; D not resolved. The V end lost 5 bases, the J end lost 4 bases, and 20 bases lay between the germline ends. Germline CDR1 SGHTA, CDR2 FQGNSA. The CDR3 totals 16 residues. CDR3 in DNA: TGTGCCAGCAGCCCGATAGGGAAGTCTCGGGGCACTGAAGCTTTCTTT. It specifies CASSPIGKSRGTEAFF. Based on the CDR3 plus reference TRBV7-2 and TRBJ1-1, the full variable domain is GAGVSQSPSNKVTEKGKDVELRCDPISGHTALYWYRQSLGQGLEFLIYFQGNSAPDKSGLPSDRFSAERTGGSVSTLTIQRTQQEDSAVYLCASSPIGKSRGTEAFFGQGTRLTVV.

The chain recombines TRBV2 with TRBJ1-1; D not certain. Germline V lookup: CDR1 SNHLY, CDR2 FYNNEI. The V and J ends lost 4 bases and 7 bases respectively, with 7 bases between them. The CDR3 extends over 11 amino acids. CDR3 protein: CASSVTYEAFF. In nucleotides, the CDR3 is TGTGCCAGCAGTGTTACTTATGAAGCTTTCTTT.